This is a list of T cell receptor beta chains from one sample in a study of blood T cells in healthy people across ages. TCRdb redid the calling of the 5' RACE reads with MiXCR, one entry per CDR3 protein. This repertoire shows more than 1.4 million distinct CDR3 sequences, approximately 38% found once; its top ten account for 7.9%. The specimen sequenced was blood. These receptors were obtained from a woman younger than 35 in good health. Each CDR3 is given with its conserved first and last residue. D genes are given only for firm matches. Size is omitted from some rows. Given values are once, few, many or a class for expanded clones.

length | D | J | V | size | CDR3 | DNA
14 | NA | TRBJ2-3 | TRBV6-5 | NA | CASRDAELSDTQYF | TGTGCCAGCCGGGACGCGGAACTTTCAGATACGCAGTATTTT
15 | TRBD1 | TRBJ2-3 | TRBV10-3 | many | CAISGTAASTDTQYF | TGTGCCATCAGCGGGACAGCCGCTAGCACAGATACGCAGTATTTT
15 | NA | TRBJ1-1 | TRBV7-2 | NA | CASSPYGTSNTEAFF | TGTGCCAGCAGCCCGTACGGGACTTCGAACACTGAAGCTTTCTTT
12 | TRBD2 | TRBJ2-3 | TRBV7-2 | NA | CASRSGGNTQYF | TGTGCCAGCAGGTCGGGAGGTAATACGCAGTATTTT
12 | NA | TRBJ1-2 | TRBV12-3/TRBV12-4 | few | CASSPKIYGYTF | TGTGCCAGCAGTCCTAAGATATATGGCTACACCTTC
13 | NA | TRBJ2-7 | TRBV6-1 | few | CASTMRSSYEQYF | TGTGCCAGCACCATGAGGAGCTCCTACGAGCAGTACTTC
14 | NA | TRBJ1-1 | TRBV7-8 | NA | CASSSDELNTEAFF | TGTGCCAGCAGCTCGGACGAGTTGAACACTGAAGCTTTCTTT
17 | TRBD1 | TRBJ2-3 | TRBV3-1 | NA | CASRFDQGAPSTDTQYF | TGTGCCAGCAGATTCGATCAGGGGGCCCCTAGCACAGATACGCAGTATTTT
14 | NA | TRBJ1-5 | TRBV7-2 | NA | CASQLGVGNQPQHF | TGTGCCAGCCAACTCGGGGTCGGCAATCAGCCCCAGCATTTT
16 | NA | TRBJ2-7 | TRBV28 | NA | CASSLWPRGGLYEQYF | TGTGCCAGCAGTTTATGGCCCAGGGGCGGACTCTACGAGCAGTACTTC
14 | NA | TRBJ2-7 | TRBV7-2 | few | CASSSAGANYEQYF | TGTGCCAGCAGCTCCGCCGGGGCAAACTACGAGCAGTACTTC
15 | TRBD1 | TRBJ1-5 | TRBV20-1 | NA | CSAIQQGRGSQPQHF | TGCAGTGCTATCCAACAGGGGCGGGGGTCTCAGCCCCAGCATTTT
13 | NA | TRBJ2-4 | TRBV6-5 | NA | CASSDAGVGIQYF | TGTGCCAGCAGTGACGCCGGGGTAGGCATTCAGTACTTC
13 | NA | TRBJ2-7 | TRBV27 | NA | CASSAPGSKEQYF | TGTGCCAGCAGTGCCCCAGGGTCAAAAGAGCAGTACTTC
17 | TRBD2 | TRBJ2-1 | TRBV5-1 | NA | CASSVGLAGGQYNEQFF | TGCGCCAGCAGCGTGGGACTAGCGGGAGGGCAATACAATGAGCAGTTCTTC
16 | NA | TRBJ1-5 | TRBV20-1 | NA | CSASPFNTGAGQPQHF | TGCAGTGCTAGCCCCTTTAACACGGGGGCAGGTCAGCCCCAGCATTTT
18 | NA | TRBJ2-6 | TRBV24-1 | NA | CATARQEGDKPGANVLTF | TGTGCCACCGCGAGACAAGAGGGGGATAAGCCTGGGGCCAACGTCCTGACTTTC
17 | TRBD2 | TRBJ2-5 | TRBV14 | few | CASSQEWQGLATETQYF | TGTGCCAGCAGCCAAGAATGGCAGGGACTAGCGACCGAGACCCAGTACTTC
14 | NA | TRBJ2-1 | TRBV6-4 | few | CASSDGFLDNEQFF | TGTGCCAGCAGTGACGGGTTTTTGGACAATGAGCAGTTCTTC
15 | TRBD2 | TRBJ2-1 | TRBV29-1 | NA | CSVELLAVTYNERFF | TGCAGCGTTGAATTACTAGCGGTGACCTACAATGAGCGGTTCTTC
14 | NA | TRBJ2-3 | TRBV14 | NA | CASSLRQTTDTQYF | TGTGCCAGCAGCCTAAGACAGACCACAGATACGCAGTATTTT
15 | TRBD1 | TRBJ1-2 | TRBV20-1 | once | CSARGRDRGSYGYTF | TGCAGTGCTCGCGGCCGGGACAGGGGGAGCTATGGCTACACCTTC
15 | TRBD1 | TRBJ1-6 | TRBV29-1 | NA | CSAKEGAGYNSPLHF | TGCAGCGCAAAGGAGGGGGCGGGCTATAATTCACCCCTCCACTTT
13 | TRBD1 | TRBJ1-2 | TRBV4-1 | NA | CASSQGGRYGYTF | TGTGCCAGCAGCCAGGGGGGGAGGTATGGCTACACCTTC
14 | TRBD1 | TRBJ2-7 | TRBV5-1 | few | CASSFRDRGDEQYF | TGCGCCAGCAGCTTCCGGGACAGGGGGGACGAGCAGTACTTC
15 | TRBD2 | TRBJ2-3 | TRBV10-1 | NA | CASSPLTSEENTQYF | TGCGCCAGCAGTCCCCTGACTAGCGAGGAGAATACGCAGTATTTT
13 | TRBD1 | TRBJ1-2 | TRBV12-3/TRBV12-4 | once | CASSRDRGGGYTF | TGTGCCAGCAGCCGGGACAGGGGAGGGGGCTACACCTTC
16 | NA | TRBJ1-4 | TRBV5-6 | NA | CASSLGGGVTNEKLFF | TGTGCCAGCAGCTTGGGCGGGGGAGTTACTAATGAAAAACTGTTTTTT
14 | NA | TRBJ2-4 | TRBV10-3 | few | CAIRGEPPKNIQYF | TGTGCCATCCGGGGCGAACCACCCAAAAACATTCAGTACTTC
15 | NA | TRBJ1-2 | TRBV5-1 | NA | CASSFAGTYNYGHTF | TGCGCCAGCAGCTTCGCCGGGACGTATAACTATGGCCACACCTTC
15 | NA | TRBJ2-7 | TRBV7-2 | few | CASSPSGTLSYEQYF | TGTGCCAGCAGCCCCTCCGGGACACTCTCCTACGAGCAGTACTTC
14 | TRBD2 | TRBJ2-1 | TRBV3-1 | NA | CASSRTGGWDEQFF | TGTGCCAGCAGCCGGACGGGAGGGTGGGATGAGCAGTTCTTC
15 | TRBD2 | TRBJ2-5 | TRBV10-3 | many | CAISTGLGLKETQYF | TGTGCCATCAGTACGGGACTAGGATTGAAAGAGACCCAGTACTTC
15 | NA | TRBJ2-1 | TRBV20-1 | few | CSARDYPASYNEQFF | TGCAGTGCTAGAGATTACCCGGCCAGCTACAATGAGCAGTTCTTC
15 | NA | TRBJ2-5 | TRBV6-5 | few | CASRGQRLGKETQYF | TGTGCCAGCAGAGGACAGCGCTTAGGGAAAGAGACCCAGTACTTC
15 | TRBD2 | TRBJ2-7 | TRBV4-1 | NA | CASSQDQGLAYEQYF | TGCGCCAGCAGCCAAGATCAAGGACTAGCCTACGAGCAGTACTTC
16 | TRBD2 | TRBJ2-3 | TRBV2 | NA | CASPRPAGGPTDTQYF | TGTGCCAGCCCAAGACCAGCGGGGGGGCCAACAGATACGCAGTATTTT
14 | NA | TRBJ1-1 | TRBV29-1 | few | CSVVLQAVNTEAFF | TGCAGCGTGGTCCTCCAGGCCGTGAACACTGAAGCTTTCTTT
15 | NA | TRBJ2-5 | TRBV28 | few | CASRRRAPLVETQYF | TGTGCCAGCCGGCGTAGAGCCCCTTTAGTGGAGACCCAGTACTTC
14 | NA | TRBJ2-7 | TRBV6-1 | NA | CASSEATDFYEQYF | TGTGCCAGCAGTGAAGCGACGGACTTCTACGAGCAGTACTTC
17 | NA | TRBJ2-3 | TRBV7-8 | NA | CASSPPPGGADTGTQYF | TGTGCCAGCAGCCCCCCGCCGGGCGGGGCCGACACAGGTACGCAGTATTTT
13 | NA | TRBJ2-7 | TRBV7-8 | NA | CASSLASGGEQYF | TGTGCCAGCAGCTTAGCGTCAGGAGGCGAGCAGTACTTC
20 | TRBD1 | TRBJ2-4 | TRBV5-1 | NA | CASSLGSGTGGAVAKNIQYF | TGCGCCAGCAGCTTGGGTAGCGGGACAGGGGGCGCGGTGGCCAAAAACATTCAGTACTTC
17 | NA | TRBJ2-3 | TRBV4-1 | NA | CASSQETPGASTDTQYF | TGCGCCAGCAGCCAAGAAACTCCGGGGGCTAGCACAGATACGCAGTATTTT
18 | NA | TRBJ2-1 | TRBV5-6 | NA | CASSLGRDPIASYNEQFF | TGTGCCAGCAGCTTGGGGAGGGACCCGATAGCCTCCTACAATGAGCAGTTCTTC
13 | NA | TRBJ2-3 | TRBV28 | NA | CASTAGLADTQYF | TGTGCCAGCACCGCTGGACTTGCGGATACGCAGTATTTT
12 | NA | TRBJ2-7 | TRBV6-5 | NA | CASSRDHYEQYF | TGTGCCAGCAGCCGGGACCACTACGAGCAGTACTTC